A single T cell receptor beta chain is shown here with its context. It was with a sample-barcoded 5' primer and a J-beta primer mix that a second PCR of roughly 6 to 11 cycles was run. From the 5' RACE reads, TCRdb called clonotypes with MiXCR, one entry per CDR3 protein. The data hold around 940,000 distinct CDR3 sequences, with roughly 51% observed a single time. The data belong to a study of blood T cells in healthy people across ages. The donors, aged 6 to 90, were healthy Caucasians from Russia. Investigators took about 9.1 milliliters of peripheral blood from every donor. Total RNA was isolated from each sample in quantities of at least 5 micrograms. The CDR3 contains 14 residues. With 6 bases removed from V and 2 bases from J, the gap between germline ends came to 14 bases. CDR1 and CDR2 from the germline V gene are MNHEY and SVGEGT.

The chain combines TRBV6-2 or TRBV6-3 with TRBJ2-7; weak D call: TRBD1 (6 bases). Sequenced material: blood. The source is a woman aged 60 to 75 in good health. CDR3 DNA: TGTGCCAGCAGCCTGCCCACAGGGACCTACGAGCAGTACTTC. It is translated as CASSLPTGTYEQYF.